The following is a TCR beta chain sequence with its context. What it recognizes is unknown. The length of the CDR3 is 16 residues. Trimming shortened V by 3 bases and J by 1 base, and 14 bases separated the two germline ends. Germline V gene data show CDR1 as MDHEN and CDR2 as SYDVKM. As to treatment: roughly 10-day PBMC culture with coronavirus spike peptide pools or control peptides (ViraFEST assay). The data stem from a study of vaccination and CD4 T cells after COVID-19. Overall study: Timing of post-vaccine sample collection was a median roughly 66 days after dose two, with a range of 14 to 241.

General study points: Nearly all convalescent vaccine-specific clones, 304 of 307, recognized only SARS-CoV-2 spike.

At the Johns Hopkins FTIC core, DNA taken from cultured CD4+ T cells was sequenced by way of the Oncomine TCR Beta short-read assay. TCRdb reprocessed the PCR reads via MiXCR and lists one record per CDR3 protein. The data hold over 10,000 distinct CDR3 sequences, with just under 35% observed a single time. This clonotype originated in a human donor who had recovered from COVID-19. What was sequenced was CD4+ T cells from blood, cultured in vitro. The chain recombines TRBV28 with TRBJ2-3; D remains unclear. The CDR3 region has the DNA TGTGCCAGCAGTTTTATAAGTCTTAAAGGCACAGATACGCAGTATTTT. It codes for CASSFISLKGTDTQYF.